This T cell receptor (beta chain) was obtained from a study of response to subunit inactivated influenza vaccine. TCRdb re-derived calls from the RT-PCR reads in MiXCR, one entry per CDR3 protein. Of roughly 790,000 distinct CDR3 sequences listed, roughly 20% were seen once; the top ten hold about 9.4%. V lost 0 bases and J 6 bases, leaving 13 bases between the germline ends. Germline assignment: CDR1 SGHRS and CDR2 YFSETQ. The CDR3 is 15 residues long. In its sample, this clonotype was seen a few times. This clonotype was sampled from a man aged 45-65 years who received an inactivated influenza vaccine. Specimen: PBMCs from blood, collected around 5 days after vaccination. The chain employs TRBV5-1 and TRBJ2-1, with TRBD1 as a possible D gene (6 bases). The CDR3 here is CASSLVQGGGNEQFF. The CDR3 DNA reads as TGCGCCAGCAGCTTGGTACAGGGTGGGGGCAATGAGCAGTTCTTC.